This T cell receptor beta chain was sequenced in a study of shared clonotypes between healthy human individuals. This table comes from immunoSEQ multiplex PCR, and its TCRdb copy is limited to in-frame clones, with some not included. The table records around 500,000 clones, 65% to 85% of them present only once. Remarks on this clone: With only one base between it and a far larger clone, this is likely a read error.

The CDR3 length is 15 residues. Germline CDR1 ENHRY, CDR2 SYGVKD. Source material: PBMCs. The chain combines TRBV10-3 with TRBJ2-5; TRBD2 matches 8 bases. The J call may be incorrect, as the DNA end agrees better with TRBJ2-7. The source is a middle-aged woman in good health. Some clones in this sample may be carry-over from other donors' samples. The CDR3 DNA is TGTGCCATCAGTGACACTAGCGGAAACTTCTACGAGCAGTACTTC. It is translated as CAISDTSGNFYEQYF.